One and the same sample provided the 15 T cell receptor beta chains below, sequenced in a study of T cells in Graves' hyperthyroidism and ophthalmopathy (dated by TCRdb to between 2018 and 2020). Libraries were built with multiplex PCR. These reads were obtained on an Illumina HiSeq 2000. Amplification of TCR beta CDR3 regions was carried out from RNA transcripts. The TCR CDR3 was subjected to a first round of RT-PCR using the HTBI primer set and the Qiagen OneStep RT-PCR kit. TCRdb took the public reads, trimmed them with fastp at Q25, ran MiXCR for clone calling and kept in-frame beta chains. One record per CDR3 amino acid sequence lists the most common genes and DNA. The sample includes fewer than 350,000 distinct CDR3 sequences, with roughly 18% observed a single time. In total, the top ten clones hold around 54% of the sample. The sequenced material came from blood. Receptors were obtained from a woman between 50 and 59 years old with Graves' hyperthyroidism.

V is TRBV6-2 or TRBV6-3 and J is TRBJ1-5; 7 nucleotides agree with TRBD1. The J call may be incorrect, as the DNA end agrees better with TRBJ2-3. CDR1 is MNHEY and CDR2 is SVGEGT in the germline V gene. The CDR3 is 17 amino acids. The CDR3: CASSYRGTAGSNQPQYF. Written as DNA, the CDR3 is TGTGCCAGCAGTTACCGAGGGACAGCCGGATCAAATCAGCCCCAGTATTTT.

This clonotype was detected a few times. The chain joins TRBV19 to TRBJ1-1; D unresolved. Trimming removed 3 bases from V and 4 bases from J, with 15 bases in between. Germline lookup yields CDR1 LNHDA and CDR2 SQIVND (reference sequence). This CDR3 comprises 15 residues. The CDR3 DNA is TGTGCCAGTAGTATGGGCGTGGCGGCAGCCACTGAAGCTTTCTTT. As protein: CASSMGVAAATEAFF.

This clonotype was detected only a few times. This chain connects TRBV12-3 or TRBV12-4 to TRBJ1-1; D ambiguous. This CDR3 has 14 residues. V was trimmed by 6 bases and J by 1 base, leaving 12 bases between them. The CDR3, as DNA: TGTGCCAGCAGCCGAGTGGCGGAGAACACTGAAGCTTTCTTT. This encodes CASSRVAENTEAFF.

This clonotype has ten or more counts. This chain connects TRBV28 to TRBJ1-2, with 7 bases lining up with TRBD1. CDR1 and CDR2 (germline): MDHEN, SYDVKM. CDR3 length: 15 residues. The trim removed 5 bases at V and 2 bases at J, leaving 8 bases unmatched. Here the CDR3 DNA reads TGTGCCAGCAGTACCCACAGGGGAAAAAACTATGGCTACACCTTC. Protein sequence: CASSTHRGKNYGYTF.

This clonotype appeared a few times. This sequence joins TRBV6-1 and TRBJ2-7, with 12 bases identical to TRBD1. V lost 4 bases, J lost 5 bases, and 15 bases stayed unmatched. The CDR3 runs 18 residues. Germline V gene lookup returns CDR1 MNHNS and CDR2 SASEGT. In DNA form, the CDR3 reads TGTGCCAGCAGTGGGGACTACCGGGACAGGGGGCGGGAAGACGAGCAGTACGTC. Its protein is CASSGDYRDRGREDEQYV.

This clonotype came up a few times. The chain is built from TRBV27 and TRBJ1-1; D is undetermined. Germline CDR1 is MNHEY and CDR2 is SMNVEV (reference sequence). This CDR3 is built from 14 residues. V was shortened by 6 bases and J by 1 base, with 12 bases between the two germline ends. CDR3 amino acids: CASSFTARNTEAFF. The CDR3 region has the DNA TGTGCCAGCAGCTTTACAGCCAGGAACACTGAAGCTTTCTTT.

This clonotype was recorded a few times. This chain links TRBV30 with TRBJ2-2, with D perhaps matching TRBD2 (6 bases). This CDR3 is 14 amino acids long. Looked up from germline, CDR1 is GTSNPN and CDR2 is SVGIG (reference sequence). The germline V and J ends were trimmed by 3 bases and 3 bases, with 11 bases remaining between them. The CDR3 nucleotides are TGTGCCTGGAGCGCCGGGAGTTACACCGGGGAGCTGTTTTTT. Its protein is CAWSAGSYTGELFF. The whole variable domain, remainder taken from reference TRBV30 and TRBJ2-2, is SQTIHQWPATLVQPVGSPLSLECTVEGTSNPNLYWYRQAAGRGLQLLFYSVGIGQISSEVPQNLSASRPQDRQFILSSKKLLLSDSGFYLCAWSAGSYTGELFFGEGSRLTVL.

A few counts support this clonotype. J is TRBJ1-4 and V is TRBV29-1; TRBD1 aligns across 7 bases. The V gene end was trimmed by 7 bases and the J gene end by 7 bases; junction bases not matched to a gene: 3. The CDR3 runs to 11 residues. Germline V gene sequence: CDR1 SQVTM, CDR2 ANQGSEA. The CDR3 DNA sequence: TGCAGCGCGGGACAGTTTGAAAAACTGTTTTTT. Amino acids: CSAGQFEKLFF.

This clonotype was seen a handful of times. The chain joins TRBV5-6 to TRBJ2-5; 10 bases fit TRBD2. The V gene's germline CDR1 is SGHDT and CDR2 YYEEEE. The CDR3 is 16 residues long. The V gene end was trimmed by 4 bases and the J gene end by 4 bases; junction bases not matched to a gene: 10. Here the CDR3 reads CASSARASGRRETQYF. The CDR3 bases are TGTGCCAGCAGCGCGAGGGCTAGCGGGAGAAGAGAGACCCAGTACTTC.

This clonotype has at least ten counts. V and J are TRBV20-1 and TRBJ1-1; no clear D. Between the trimmed V and J ends, which lost 1 base and 7 bases, there was a span of 7 bases. The CDR3 has 11 residues. Germline assignment: CDR1 DFQATT and CDR2 SNEGSKA (reference sequence). In DNA, the CDR3 is TGCAGTGCTAGAGGCGGTGGTGAAGCTTTCTTT. This sequence encodes CSARGGGEAFF.

V gene TRBV7-6 combines with J gene TRBJ2-6, with 9 bases that match TRBD1. The germline V gene encodes CDR1 SGHVS and CDR2 FNYEAQ. This CDR3 is 19 amino acids long. With V trimmed by 8 bases and J by 0 bases, 14 bases remained unmatched. The CDR3 DNA reads TGTGCCAGCGGGGTATCACCCGGACAGGGGTTCTCTGGGGCCAACGTCCTGACTTTC. This encodes CASGVSPGQGFSGANVLTF.

This clonotype appeared many times. The V call is TRBV11-2, the J call TRBJ1-1; weak D call: TRBD1 (6 bases). The CDR3 extends over 15 amino acids. Germline V gene lookup returns CDR1 SGHAT and CDR2 FQNNGV. V lost 1 base to trimming and J lost 4 bases, with 13 bases between them. The CDR3 reads CASSLVQGGGTEAFF. The CDR3 DNA is TGTGCCAGCAGCTTAGTACAGGGTGGGGGCACTGAAGCTTTCTTT.

There are many counts of this clonotype. The chain links TRBV2 to TRBJ2-1; 9 bases line up with TRBD2. Germline CDR1 is SNHLY and CDR2 is FYNNEI. The CDR3 is 15 amino acids. V trimming: 4 bases; J trimming: 1 base; junction bases outside the gene matches: 2. For the CDR3, the DNA is TGTGCCAGCAGTGTTGGACTAGCGTCCTACAATGAGCAGTTCTTC. Translation: CASSVGLASYNEQFF.

This clonotype showed up many times. The chain links TRBV7-2 to TRBJ2-3; 15 bases are a match to TRBD2. The CDR3 has 18 residues. V lost 1 base, J lost 6 bases, and 8 bases stayed unmatched. Germline V gene sequence: CDR1 SGHTA, CDR2 FQGNSA. As DNA, the CDR3 is TGTGCCAGCAGCTTAGATCAAGGACTAGCGGGAGGGCGGGATACGCAGTATTTT. Translation gives CASSLDQGLAGGRDTQYF.

The table lists this clonotype with many counts. The chain uses TRBV11-2 and TRBJ1-1; D remains ambiguous. The CDR3 is made up of 18 amino acids. The germline V gene encodes CDR1 SGHAT and CDR2 FQNNGV. With 5 bases removed from V and 1 base from J, the gap between germline ends came to 23 bases. The CDR3 here is CASSPEAGLHDGNTEAFF. For the CDR3, the DNA is TGTGCCAGCAGCCCCGAGGCAGGCTTGCATGACGGGAACACTGAAGCTTTCTTT.